This T cell receptor (beta chain) was sequenced for a study of OX40 agonist ivuxolimab in advanced cancers. V was cut by 1 base and J by 2 bases, with 9 bases left in between. Germline V lookup: CDR1 SGHAT, CDR2 FQNNGV. The length of the CDR3 is 15 residues. Libraries were prepared by immunoSEQ multiplex PCR; TCRdb keeps only in-frame clonotypes and omits some of them. The table has 15,000 to 20,000 clones, roughly 80% seen once. Patients had blood sampled at baseline and again on cycle 4 day 1 and cycle 7 day 1. The chain has TRBV11-2 and TRBJ1-5, with a possible D match to TRBD1 (6 bases). This sequence originates from an adult with an advanced solid tumor such as melanoma, head and neck, liver or kidney cancer. The sample in question was CD4+ or CD8+ T cells sorted from blood, obtained in a trial of the OX40 agonist ivuxolimab. The CDR3 loop reads CASSLVGGGNQPQHF. CDR3 coding DNA: TGTGCCAGCAGCTTAGTAGGGGGTGGCAATCAGCCCCAGCATTTT.